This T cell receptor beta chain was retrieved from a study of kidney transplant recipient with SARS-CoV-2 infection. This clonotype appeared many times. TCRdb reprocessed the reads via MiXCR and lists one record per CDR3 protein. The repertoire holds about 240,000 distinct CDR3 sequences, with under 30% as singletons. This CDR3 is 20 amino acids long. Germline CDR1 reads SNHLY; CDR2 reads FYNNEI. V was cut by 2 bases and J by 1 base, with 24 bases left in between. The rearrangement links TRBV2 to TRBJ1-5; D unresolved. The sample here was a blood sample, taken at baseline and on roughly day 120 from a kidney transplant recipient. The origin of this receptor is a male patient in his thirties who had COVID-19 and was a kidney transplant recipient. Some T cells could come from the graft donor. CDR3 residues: CASSEISGVVRSGSNQPQHF. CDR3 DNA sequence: TGTGCCAGCAGTGAAATATCAGGTGTGGTAAGGTCCGGGAGCAATCAGCCCCAGCATTTT.